A single sample gave rise to the 5 T cell receptor beta chains below, sequenced in a study of metastatic and nonmetastatic thyroid tumors. TCRdb re-called clones via MiXCR from the PCR reads. The sample lists more than 65,000 clones, 11% to 15% seen once, with over 6.5% in the top ten. Before thyroid surgery, none of the patients had received any treatment. Sequenced material: blood. The receptors come from a male donor with papillary thyroid cancer or a benign thyroid nodule (not recorded which). Some clones in this sample may be carry-over from other donors' samples.

This clone was seen at least ten times. The V call is TRBV27, the J call TRBJ2-7; D unclear. Germline assignment: CDR1 MNHEY and CDR2 SMNVEV (reference sequence). V gave up 3 bases and J gave up 0 bases, with 6 bases separating them. CDR3 length: 13 amino acids. For the CDR3, the DNA is TGTGCCAGCAGTTTCAGGAGCTCCTACGAGCAGTACTTC. Protein sequence: CASSFRSSYEQYF.

A note on this clone: Sequence at one end of the junction differs from germline and may be a read error. The chain uses TRBV6-1 and TRBJ2-7, with 9 bases that match TRBD2. This CDR3 is built from 14 residues. Germline V gene data show CDR1 as MNHNS and CDR2 as SASEGT. For the CDR3, the DNA is TGTGCCAGCAGCGAGACTAGCGGTAGCCCCGAGCATTACTTC. Protein sequence: CASSETSGSPEHYF.

This clone was found many times. The chain carries TRBV6-1 and TRBJ1-5; 7 positions match TRBD1. The V gene end was trimmed by 8 bases and the J gene end by 5 bases; junction bases not matched to a gene: 9. Germline lookup yields CDR1 MNHNS and CDR2 SASEGT. The CDR3 loop spans 14 amino acids. The CDR3 DNA reads TGTGCCAGCCTAACAGGGGACCGGTATCAGCCCCAGCATTTT. Protein: CASLTGDRYQPQHF.

This clone was recorded at least ten times. The chain couples TRBV24-1 to TRBJ1-2; 8 bases agree with TRBD1. The CDR3 extends over 15 amino acids. Germline V gene data show CDR1 as KGHDR and CDR2 as SFDVKD. The junction had 7 bases not matched to a gene; V was cut back by 2 bases and J by 6 bases. CDR3 amino acids: CATSDSRTGSNGYTF. The CDR3 DNA sequence: TGTGCCACCAGTGATTCCCGGACAGGGTCGAATGGCTACACCTTC.

The chain couples TRBV4-1 to TRBJ1-2, with 8 bases fitting TRBD1. There are 14 residues in the CDR3. Germline CDR1 MGHRA, CDR2 YSYEKL. With V trimmed by 4 bases and J by 1 base, 2 bases remained unmatched. The CDR3 region is CASSPRGRNYGYTF. The CDR3 DNA follows: TGCGCCAGCAGCCCCAGGGGGCGTAACTATGGCTACACCTTC.